The 31 T cell receptor beta chains in this list originate from one sample, sequenced in a study of cytomegalovirus exposure and HLA in healthy donors. PCR was performed using 60 Vbeta and 13 Jbeta primers. Only in-frame clones appear in the TCRdb table, and some are missing; sequencing was by immunoSEQ multiplex PCR. Of some 160,000 clones listed, about 80% are singletons. Input material: PBMCs. The receptors come from a man aged 40-50 years in good health and CMV-seronegative.

The CDR3 coding sequence is TGTGCCAGCAGCTTGACTAGCGGGGGGGAAGAGACCCAGTACTTC. As protein: CASSLTSGGEETQYF. This chain joins TRBV5-4 and TRBJ2-5; TRBD2 agrees at 13 bases. Germline-derived CDR1 and CDR2 are SGHNT and YYREEE (reference sequence). V lost 1 base and J lost 3; bases outside the gene matches: 0. The CDR3 has 15 residues.

The chain uses TRBV28 and TRBJ1-2, with 7 bases matching TRBD1. The germline gives CDR1 MDHEN, CDR2 SYDVKM. This CDR3 region has 15 residues. V gave up 5 bases and J gave up 4 bases; unmatched junction bases: 10. DNA of the CDR3: TGTGCCAGCAGTACCCAGGGACAGTCTGGCTATGGCTACACCTTC. Translating gives CASSTQGQSGYGYTF.

J is TRBJ2-2 and V is TRBV27; tentative D call: TRBD1 (5 bases). With 8 bases removed from V and 1 base from J, the gap between germline ends came to 11 bases. Looked up from germline, CDR1 is MNHEY and CDR2 is SMNVEV (reference sequence). The CDR3 runs to 14 residues. The CDR3 region has the DNA TGTGCCAGCGCACACAGGAGGAACACCGGGGAGCTGTTTTTT. It is translated as CASAHRRNTGELFF.

The V call is TRBV28, the J call TRBJ2-1; D remains ambiguous. V lost 1 base, J lost 6 bases, and 10 bases lay in between. The CDR3 is made up of 14 amino acids. Germline CDR1 and CDR2: MDHEN and SYDVKM. The CDR3, as DNA: TGTGCCAGCAGTTTATACGCGGAAGTCAATGAGCAGTTCTTC. This codes for CASSLYAEVNEQFF. Based on the CDR3 plus reference TRBV28 and TRBJ2-1, the full variable domain is DVKVTQSSRYLVKRTGEKVFLECVQDMDHENMFWYRQDPGLGLRLIYFSYDVKMKEKGDIPEGYSVSREKKERFSLILESASTNQTSMYLCASSLYAEVNEQFFGPGTRLTVL.

The chain carries TRBV28 and TRBJ1-1; no firm D call. Germline V gene lookup returns CDR1 MDHEN and CDR2 SYDVKM. Trimming pared 1 base from V and 5 bases from J, leaving 5 bases between. The CDR3 spans 12 residues. CDR3 bases: TGTGCCAGCAGTTTATCGGGGACTGAAGCTTTCTTT. Its translation: CASSLSGTEAFF.

This clone was seen just once. This rearrangement joins TRBV5-6 to TRBJ1-6; D possibly corresponds to TRBD1 (5 bases). V was cut by 0 bases and J by 10 bases, with 11 bases left in between. The CDR3 loop spans 14 amino acids. Germline V gives CDR1 SGHDT, CDR2 YYEEEE. The CDR3: CASSLVQGGSPLHF. The CDR3 nucleotides are TGTGCCAGCAGCTTGGTCCAGGGCGGATCACCCCTCCACTTT.

As concerns this clone: A read error may produce the germline difference seen at one junction end. The V call is TRBV29-1, the J call TRBJ2-3; 8 nucleotides match TRBD2. CDR3 length: 14 amino acids. Germline assignment: CDR1 SQVTM and CDR2 ANQGSEA. The CDR3 region is CSVEASGLIDTQYF. CDR3 coding DNA: TGCAGCGTCGAAGCTAGCGGGTTGATAGATACGCAGTATTTT.

V gene TRBV7-2 combines with J gene TRBJ1-3; 7 bases are a match to TRBD1. This CDR3 region has 14 residues. Germline values: CDR1 SGHTA, CDR2 FQGNSA. The J segment lost 4 bases and the V segment lost 5 bases, leaving 5 bases of the junction unmatched. The CDR3 coding sequence is TGTGCCAGCAGCGAGAGGACAGGCGGAAACACCATATATTTT. Translating gives CASSERTGGNTIYF.

The rearrangement uses TRBV28 and TRBJ2-3, with D perhaps TRBD2 (5 bases). The CDR3 has 21 amino acids. The V gene's germline CDR1 is MDHEN and CDR2 SYDVKM. V was pared by 4 bases and J by 0 bases, with 29 bases between. In nucleotides, the CDR3 is TGTGCCAGCAGTTCGCTGAGGTCAGGTACTAGTCCCCGTTCTAGCACAGATACGCAGTATTTT. It translates to CASSSLRSGTSPRSSTDTQYF.

The chain couples TRBV28 to TRBJ2-5, with D possibly being TRBD1 (6 bases). This CDR3 has 15 amino acids. Germline CDR1 reads MDHEN; CDR2 reads SYDVKM. The ends were cut back, 4 bases at V and 4 bases at J, with 16 bases in the middle. DNA of the CDR3: TGTGCCAGCAGTTCATCATGGGGGCTTGGAGAGACCCAGTACTTC. It is translated as CASSSSWGLGETQYF.

Only a few counts were recorded for this clone. V gene TRBV28 combines with J gene TRBJ2-7, with D uncertain. The germline gives CDR1 MDHEN, CDR2 SYDVKM. V was shortened by 5 bases and J by 2 bases, with 13 bases between the two germline ends. This CDR3 contains 14 residues. This CDR3 reads CASSVSGSTYEQYF. For the CDR3, the DNA is TGTGCCAGCAGTGTTAGTGGTAGCACCTACGAGCAGTACTTC.

The V call is TRBV5-1, the J call TRBJ1-1, with TRBD1 matching 7 bases. After removal of 7 bases from V and 5 bases from J, the junction contained 11 bases not matched to a gene. This CDR3 has 14 amino acids. Germline V gene sequence: CDR1 SGHRS, CDR2 YFSETQ. Written as DNA, the CDR3 is TGCGCCAGCTCATTCACAGGGGTAGGGACTGAAGCTTTCTTT. Protein sequence: CASSFTGVGTEAFF.

With respect to this clone: This sample includes further DNA sequences coding for the same CDR3. The rearrangement uses TRBV27 and TRBJ2-7; 8 nucleotides match TRBD2. Unmatched junction bases numbered 4, after V lost 0 bases and J lost 3 bases. The CDR3 has 15 residues. Germline V gives CDR1 MNHEY, CDR2 SMNVEV (reference sequence). Written as DNA, the CDR3 is TGTGCCAGCAGTTTATCCGGGGGGGCCGGCTACGAGCAGTACTTC. It translates to CASSLSGGAGYEQYF.

The genes are TRBV5-5 and TRBJ2-3; 11 bases fit TRBD2. Germline trimming cut 5 bases from V and 7 bases from J; bases unmatched to any gene: 6. CDR3 length: 14 residues. Germline V gene sequence: CDR1 SGHKS, CDR2 YYEKEE (reference sequence). CDR3 DNA: TGTGCCAGCAGTGAGGGACTAGCGGCCTATACGCAGTATTTT. Protein sequence: CASSEGLAAYTQYF.

The chain carries TRBV6-5 and TRBJ1-2; no clear D. The V gene's germline CDR1 is MNHEY and CDR2 SVGAGI. Trimming stripped 5 bases from V and 4 bases from J, with 8 bases between. The length of the CDR3 is 12 residues. For the CDR3, the DNA is TGTGCCAGCAGTCCACACAGCTATGGCTACACCTTC. Translated, it gives CASSPHSYGYTF.

The chain employs TRBV2 and TRBJ2-5; D is ambiguous. Germline-derived CDR1 and CDR2 are SNHLY and FYNNEI. This CDR3 spans 14 amino acids. V dropped 2 bases and J dropped 4 bases, with 11 bases sitting between them. The CDR3 sequence is CASSELDGGETQYF. The CDR3 DNA reads as TGTGCCAGCAGTGAACTAGACGGTGGAGAGACCCAGTACTTC.

The chain joins TRBV28 to TRBJ2-1; 13 bases map to TRBD2. Germline CDR1 and CDR2: MDHEN and SYDVKM. V gave up 2 bases and J gave up 10 bases; unmatched junction bases: 11. The CDR3 runs to 17 residues. DNA for the CDR3: TGTGCCAGCAGTTTAAAGGTCCGACTAGCGGGAGGTGAAGAGCAGTTCTTC. Amino acid sequence: CASSLKVRLAGGEEQFF.

The chain couples TRBV9 to TRBJ1-5; 10 bases fit TRBD1. V lost 0 bases and J lost 5; bases outside the gene matches: 2. CDR3 length: 15 amino acids. Germline assignment: CDR1 SGDLS and CDR2 YYNGEE. CDR3 in amino acids: CASSVGGTGDQPQHF. The DNA of the CDR3 is TGTGCCAGCAGCGTAGGAGGGACAGGGGATCAGCCCCAGCATTTT.

The J gene is TRBJ2-1, the V gene TRBV12-5; 9 positions match TRBD2. The CDR3 has 20 amino acids. Germline lookup yields CDR1 LGHNT and CDR2 FRNRAP. The V and J ends lost 0 bases and 0 bases, in that order; junction bases with no gene match: 12. CDR3 residues: CASGLVVFGGSGSSYNEQFF. For the CDR3, the DNA is TGTGCTAGTGGTTTGGTAGTTTTCGGGGGTAGCGGGAGCTCCTACAATGAGCAGTTCTTC.

The V call is TRBV6-1, the J call TRBJ2-5; possibly TRBD2 for D (6 bases). V was shortened by 8 bases and J by 5 bases, with 15 bases between the two germline ends. Germline loops: CDR1 MNHNS, CDR2 SASEGT. This CDR3 has 13 amino acids. The CDR3 loop reads CASGGTAQETQYF. The CDR3 DNA reads as TGTGCCAGCGGAGGGACGGCCCAGGAGACCCAGTACTTC.

This clone was detected only a few times. The rearrangement joins TRBV7-2 to TRBJ1-2, with D perhaps matching TRBD1 (5 bases). V lost 1 base, J lost 8 bases, and 8 bases lay in between. Germline V gives CDR1 SGHTA, CDR2 FQGNSA. The CDR3 consists of 12 residues. The CDR3 DNA reads TGTGCCAGCAGCTTAGTTAGGGGCGGCTACACCTTC. Translation gives CASSLVRGGYTF.

J is TRBJ1-1 and V is TRBV10-3; weak D call: TRBD1 (5 bases). The length of the CDR3 is 13 residues. With 6 bases removed from V and 1 base from J, the gap between germline ends came to 9 bases. Germline V gene lookup returns CDR1 ENHRY and CDR2 SYGVKD. CDR3 DNA sequence: TGTGCCATCAGAAGGGGAGGGAACACTGAAGCTTTCTTT. Protein sequence: CAIRRGGNTEAFF.

The chain uses TRBV30 and TRBJ2-2; D not certain. CDR3 size: 14 residues. Trimming took 1 base from V and 5 from J, leaving 11 bases between them. CDR1 is GTSNPN and CDR2 is SVGIG in the germline V gene (reference sequence). This CDR3 reads CAWSGAELTGELFF. The CDR3 DNA follows: TGTGCCTGGAGTGGGGCAGAGCTAACCGGGGAGCTGTTTTTT.

A word on this clone: An end of the junction does not agree with germline; a read error may underlie this. The J gene is TRBJ2-5, the V gene TRBV15, with 7 bases aligning to TRBD2. The CDR3 is 13 amino acids. The germline CDR1 and CDR2 sequences are LNHNV and YYDKDF (reference sequence). The CDR3 sequence is CAISGELRGEQYF. CDR3 in DNA: TGTGCCATCAGCGGAGAACTCCGGGGGGAGCAGTACTTC.

The chain is built from TRBV5-4 and TRBJ2-3; 16 nucleotides align to TRBD2. The CDR3 covers 16 residues. Germline lookup yields CDR1 SGHNT and CDR2 YYREEE (reference sequence). The trim removed 4 bases at V and 6 bases at J, leaving 5 bases unmatched. Here the CDR3 reads CASSAGLAGGRDTQYF. CDR3 DNA sequence: TGTGCCAGCAGCGCGGGACTAGCGGGAGGGCGGGATACGCAGTATTTT.

This clone was counted only a few times. The chain uses TRBV2 and TRBJ1-4; the D gene is possibly TRBD1 (6 bases). This CDR3 comprises 18 residues. Per the germline V gene, CDR1 is SNHLY and CDR2 is FYNNEI. Between the trimmed V and J ends, which lost 2 bases and 0 bases, there was a span of 16 bases. The CDR3 protein is CASSELGQSFATNEKLFF. For the CDR3, the DNA is TGTGCCAGCAGTGAACTAGGACAGAGCTTTGCAACTAATGAAAAACTGTTTTTT.

This clone was found once. The chain has TRBV7-3 and TRBJ2-1, with D maybe TRBD2 (6 bases). Trimming shortened V by 5 bases and J by 7 bases, and 15 bases separated the two germline ends. The CDR3 sequence is 14 residues long. CDR1 is SGHTA, CDR2 FQGTGA, per germline. The CDR3 here is CASSQPGRGNEQFF. The CDR3 nucleotides read TGTGCCAGCAGCCAGCCAGGACGGGGGAATGAGCAGTTCTTC.

Regarding this clone: In the same sample, other DNA sequences code for this CDR3. J is TRBJ1-4 and V is TRBV4-1; 7 bases align to TRBD1. Trimming removed 3 bases from V and 5 bases from J; junction bases left unmatched: 3. The germline CDR1 and CDR2 sequences are MGHRA and YSYEKL. CDR3 length: 14 residues. Here the CDR3 DNA reads TGCGCCAGCAGCCAGACAGGGCTGAATGAAAAACTGTTTTTT. Protein product: CASSQTGLNEKLFF.

The rearrangement joins TRBV2 to TRBJ2-1; maybe TRBD1 (6 bases). This CDR3 spans 14 amino acids. Germline CDR1 is SNHLY and CDR2 is FYNNEI. V lost 2 bases, J lost 9 bases, and 14 bases lay in between. The CDR3 sequence: CASSELDRGSEQFF. The CDR3 DNA reads TGTGCCAGCAGTGAATTGGATAGGGGGAGTGAGCAGTTCTTC.

This clone was detected only a few times. The chain is built from TRBV28 and TRBJ2-4; D is perhaps TRBD2 (6 bases). Trimming shortened V by 4 bases and J by 0 bases, and 19 bases separated the two germline ends. CDR1 is MDHEN, CDR2 SYDVKM, per germline. The CDR3 is made up of 18 amino acids. CDR3 amino acids: CASSSIRDSDLAKNIQYF. Here the CDR3 DNA reads TGTGCCAGCAGTTCAATTCGGGACTCAGATCTAGCCAAAAACATTCAGTACTTC.

This clone was detected a few times. The junction departs from the called germline gene at one end, perhaps through a read error. The chain couples TRBV25-1 to TRBJ2-6; TRBD1 aligns across 7 bases. Per the germline V gene, CDR1 is MGHDK and CDR2 is SYGVNS. The CDR3 has 17 amino acids. DNA for the CDR3: TGTGCCAGCAGTGACCGACAGGGATCCTCTGGGGCCAACGGCCTGACTTTC. This encodes CASSDRQGSSGANGLTF.